Sequencing of this TCR beta chain was carried out in a study of T cells in Graves' hyperthyroidism and ophthalmopathy (dated by TCRdb to the late 2010s). Looking at the study overall: Peripheral blood was sampled at the time of initial diagnosis, prior to any treatment. To identify TCR V-J signatures that set the groups apart, the researchers used a discovery cohort of about a hundred patients, made up of under 45 with Graves' ophthalmopathy and about 60 with stable Graves' hyperthyroidism. Whether ophthalmopathy could be predicted prospectively was tested in an independent validation cohort made up of under 20 hyperthyroidism patients plus 17 patients who later progressed to ophthalmopathy. The approximately 100 discovery patients were randomly divided into training and test sets at a 7:3 ratio. Thyroid tissue and blood T-cell repertoires from six Graves' hyperthyroidism patients were also compared in the study. Following sampling, methimazole starting at 30 mg daily was given to hyperthyroidism patients, and high-dose intravenous methylprednisolone was given to ophthalmopathy patients. The paper reports TCR Vbeta CDR3 sequencing of some 140 peripheral blood samples: over 40 ophthalmopathy, roughly 74 hyperthyroidism and 17 progressor patients.

Note on this clonotype: Its antigen has not been determined. No base quality information exists; no much larger clone differs at one position.

Stable Graves' hyperthyroidism was defined as the absence of progression to ophthalmopathy over 18 months of follow-up. Hyperthyroidism patients were newly diagnosed, with disease duration under 2 months, and aged 18 to 65 years. The study excluded patients with uncontrolled infections, other autoimmune diseases, pregnancy or lactation. Diagnoses were established on the basis of clinical symptoms, serum thyroxine and TRAb, thyroid ultrasound, and orbital computed tomography. Ficoll-Paque density gradient centrifugation was used to isolate PBMCs from 8.5 to 10 ml of fresh peripheral blood. Total RNA was extracted with Trizol reagent, and quality was checked on an Agilent 2100 Bioanalyzer. TCR beta CDR3 regions were amplified from RNA transcripts. A first-round RT-PCR of the TCR CDR3 used the HTBI primer set with the Qiagen OneStep RT-PCR kit. Libraries were constructed in a second round of multiplex PCR, after which size selection and purification were performed. Libraries were sequenced paired-end with 100 bp reads on an Illumina HiSeq2000. Concerning the study's data processing: SOAPnuke was used to process the raw data, removing reads that contained adapters or uncalled bases, had a mean Phred below 15, or lacked an exact match to the constant primer or identifier. COPE v1.2.5 was used to merge high-quality paired reads, and clonotypes were defined as unique nucleotide sequences. Clonotypes were aligned to IMGT TRBV, TRBD and TRBJ reference segments using MiTCR v1.1. Only V-J combinations with frequency above 0.0001, covering about 99% of repertoires, were analysed. The TCS score was defined as F50 (clonal expansion) divided by E x V (chaos), with BLOSUM62-based TCRdist calculated between CDR3 peptides within each V-J. Welch's t-statistics and random forest reduced roughly 500 V-J features to 10 to 15, which were used in a naive Bayes classifier (R e1071). The public reads were run again by TCRdb, first through fastp at Q25 and then through MiXCR, and only productive beta chains were kept. All rows with the same CDR3 protein become a single entry with the most common DNA and genes. Clone size and V and J calls follow TCRdb, not the original study. The sample profile shows hundreds of thousands of distinct CDR3 sequences; 13% to 15% of them were found once. Jointly, the top ten make up about a tenth of the sample.

What the authors observed across the whole study: During validation, the model predicted progression to ophthalmopathy a median of approximately 6.5 months ahead of onset, with almost 71% sensitivity and 72% to 80% specificity. In cross-validation, a model built on a 13 V-J signature told ophthalmopathy apart from stable hyperthyroidism with just under 90% sensitivity and around 83% specificity, and in testing the same model reached 80%/75%. Most expanded thyroid clonotypes (frequency above 0.001) were also found in blood, which suggests that blood repertoires may mirror thyroid immune responses. No statistical method was used to set the sample size in advance, and investigators knew the group allocation.

The cysteine opens and the phenylalanine closes a CDR3 of 12 amino acids. The only DNA kept is the CDR3, 36 bases in frame from the first base. V is cut by 5 bases and J by 7 bases, and the space between the germline ends is 8 bases. CDR1 MNHNS and CDR2 SASEGT were looked up in the germline V gene. Material for sequencing was blood. This TCR was sampled from a woman aged 18-29 years with Graves' hyperthyroidism. The receptor chain draws on TRBV6-1 and TRBJ2-2, with a tentative D gene TRBD1 over 6 matching bases. The base sequence is TGTGCCAGCAGTACAGGGTTCGGGGAGCTGTTTTTT. This gives the protein CASSTGFGELFF.